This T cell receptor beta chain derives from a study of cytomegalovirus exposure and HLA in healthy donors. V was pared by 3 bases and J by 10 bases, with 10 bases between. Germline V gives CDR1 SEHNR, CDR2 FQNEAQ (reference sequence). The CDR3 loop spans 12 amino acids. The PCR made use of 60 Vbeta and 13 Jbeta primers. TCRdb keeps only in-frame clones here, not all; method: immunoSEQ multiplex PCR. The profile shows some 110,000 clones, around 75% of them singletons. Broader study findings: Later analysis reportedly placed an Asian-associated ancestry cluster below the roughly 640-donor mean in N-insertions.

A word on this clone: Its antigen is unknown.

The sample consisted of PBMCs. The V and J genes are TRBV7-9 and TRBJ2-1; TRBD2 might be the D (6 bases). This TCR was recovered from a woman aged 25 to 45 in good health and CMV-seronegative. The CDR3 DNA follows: TGTGCCAGCAGCTTCGGGGGTTGGGAGCAGTTCTTC. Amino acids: CASSFGGWEQFF.